One and the same sample provided the 25 T cell receptor beta chains below, sequenced in a study of OX40 agonist ivuxolimab in advanced cancers. Assay: immunoSEQ multiplex PCR; the TCRdb copy retains only in-frame clones and omits some. The repertoire holds under 70,000 clones, with roughly nine tenths as singletons. The sample in question was CD4+ or CD8+ T cells sorted from blood, obtained in a trial of the OX40 agonist ivuxolimab. Receptors originate from an adult with an advanced solid tumor such as melanoma, head and neck, liver or kidney cancer.

The rearrangement links TRBV10-3 to TRBJ2-7; 8 bases are a match to TRBD1. Trimming cost V 0 bases and J 3 bases; bases outside gene matches: 10. Germline V lookup: CDR1 ENHRY, CDR2 SYGVKD. The CDR3 length is 17 residues. CDR3 coding DNA: TGTGCCATCAGTGAGTCGTCAGGGACAGGAATCCTCTACGAGCAGTACTTC. Translation gives CAISESSGTGILYEQYF.

The CDR3 reads CSVEDPHSDKGYGYTF. CDR3 sequence (DNA): TGCAGCGTTGAAGACCCCCACAGTGACAAGGGCTATGGCTACACCTTC. This rearrangement joins TRBV29-1 to TRBJ1-2; D uncertain. The CDR3 is 16 amino acids. Germline assignment: CDR1 SQVTM and CDR2 ANQGSEA. Trimming stripped 0 bases from V and 4 bases from J, with 18 bases between.

Turning to this clone: Other DNA sequences of this sample code for an identical CDR3. The chain uses TRBV4-1 and TRBJ2-3; D is unclear. Germline CDR1 MGHRA, CDR2 YSYEKL. CDR3 length: 15 amino acids. V dropped 4 bases and J dropped 1 base, with 12 bases sitting between them. The chain's CDR3 is CASSLGPQGTDTQYF. The CDR3 coding sequence is TGCGCCAGCAGCCTTGGTCCCCAGGGCACAGATACGCAGTATTTT.

CDR3 sequence: CASIDLPGLAGGRDEQFF. The CDR3 DNA follows: TGTGCCAGCATCGATTTACCGGGACTAGCGGGGGGAAGGGATGAGCAGTTCTTC. The J gene is TRBJ2-1, the V gene TRBV7-2, with 15 bases lining up with TRBD2. J was trimmed by 8 bases and V by 7 bases; bases with no gene match: 15. The CDR3 extends over 18 amino acids. CDR1 and CDR2 from the germline V gene are SGHTA and FQGNSA.

V is TRBV7-2 and J is TRBJ1-1; unclear D gene. Germline CDR1 reads SGHTA; CDR2 reads FQGNSA. The CDR3 runs to 15 residues. The V gene lost 7 bases and the J gene lost 0 bases, with 15 bases spanning the gap. CDR3 nucleotide sequence: TGTGCCAGCAACTACGACGGACCCCTGAACACTGAAGCTTTCTTT. It translates to CASNYDGPLNTEAFF.

J is TRBJ2-6 and V is TRBV7-3; D ambiguous. Trimming cost V 2 bases and J 0 bases, with 8 bases left between them. The CDR3 loop spans 16 amino acids. Per germline, CDR1 SGHTA and CDR2 FQGTGA. The CDR3 nucleotides read TGTGCCAGCAGCTTATTTCCGAGCTCTGGGGCCAACGTCCTGACTTTC. Its protein product is CASSLFPSSGANVLTF.

The chain combines TRBV7-8 with TRBJ2-7, with 10 bases matching TRBD1. V gave up 5 bases and J gave up 4 bases; unmatched junction bases: 5. CDR1 SGHVS and CDR2 FQNEAQ come from the germline V gene. This CDR3 spans 14 amino acids. The CDR3 DNA reads as TGTGCCAGCAGCCCCCGGGACAGGGGATACGAGCAGTACTTC. Amino acids: CASSPRDRGYEQYF. Using reference TRBV7-8 and TRBJ2-7 for the parts outside the CDR3, the full variable domain is GAGVSQSPRYKVAKRGQDVALRCDPISGHVSLFWYQQALGQGPEFLTYFQNEAQLDKSGLPSDRFFAERPEGSVSTLKIQRTQQEDSAVYLCASSPRDRGYEQYFGPGTRLTVT.

The chain recombines TRBV4-3 with TRBJ2-2, with TRBD1 matching over 7 bases. Germline V gene lookup returns CDR1 LGHNA and CDR2 YSLEER. V trimming: 2 bases; J trimming: 3 bases; junction bases outside the gene matches: 6. This CDR3 comprises 16 residues. CDR3 sequence reads: CASSQLPGTDTGELFF. The CDR3 bases are TGCGCCAGCAGCCAACTCCCGGGGACAGACACCGGGGAGCTGTTTTTT.

The chain uses TRBV27 and TRBJ1-1; 7 nucleotides line up with TRBD1. J gave up 4 bases and V 6 bases, and 5 bases lay outside the gene matches. This CDR3 has 13 residues. Germline V gene lookup returns CDR1 MNHEY and CDR2 SMNVEV (reference sequence). The CDR3 DNA sequence: TGTGCCAGCAGAGACAGGGTCAGCACTGAAGCTTTCTTT. It translates to CASRDRVSTEAFF.

The V and J genes are TRBV27 and TRBJ2-1; 10 nucleotides align to TRBD1. J lost 8 bases, V lost 3 bases, and 4 bases had no gene match. CDR1 and CDR2 (germline): MNHEY, SMNVEV (reference sequence). The CDR3 contains 14 residues. In nucleotides, the CDR3 is TGTGCCAGCAGTTTTCTTGGACAGGGGGATGAGCAGTTCTTC. Protein product: CASSFLGQGDEQFF.

The chain recombines TRBV30 with TRBJ2-2, with D maybe TRBD2 (5 bases). CDR3 length: 12 residues. Trimming took 4 bases from V and 7 from J, leaving 10 bases between them. Germline V gene lookup returns CDR1 GTSNPN and CDR2 SVGIG (reference sequence). Written as DNA, the CDR3 is TGTGCCTGGACCCCAGCGGACGGGGAGCTGTTTTTT. Its protein product is CAWTPADGELFF.

The CDR3 nucleotides read TGTGCCAGCAGGGGAGGACTAGCGGGGCAGATTAGCTCCTACAATGAGCAGTTCTTC. Translating gives CASRGGLAGQISSYNEQFF. This sequence joins TRBV2 and TRBJ2-1, with 12 bases identical to TRBD2. Per the germline V gene, CDR1 is SNHLY and CDR2 is FYNNEI. This CDR3 has 19 amino acids. V dropped 6 bases and J dropped 0; count of bases not matched to a gene: 12.

The J gene is TRBJ2-7, the V gene TRBV5-1, with D unclear. Germline V gene data show CDR1 as SGHRS and CDR2 as YFSETQ. The V and J ends lost 4 bases and 2 bases respectively, with 19 bases between them. The CDR3 runs 16 residues. The chain's CDR3 is CASSQPTESLPYEQYF. In DNA, the CDR3 is TGCGCCAGCAGCCAACCGACTGAATCCCTGCCCTACGAGCAGTACTTC.

This clone came up once. The gene calls are TRBV27 and TRBJ1-5, with D unclear. The V and J ends lost 8 bases and 0 bases respectively, with 8 bases between them. CDR3 length: 13 amino acids. The germline V gene encodes CDR1 MNHEY and CDR2 SMNVEV (reference sequence). The CDR3 loop reads CASGWGSNQPQHF. The CDR3 region has the DNA TGTGCCAGCGGGTGGGGTAGCAATCAGCCCCAGCATTTT.

This chain uses TRBV5-1 with TRBJ2-5; TRBD1 or TRBD2 may be the D gene (5 bases each). The J call is uncertain, as TRBJ2-7 better fits the DNA end. Germline CDR1 and CDR2: SGHRS and YFSETQ. The CDR3 is made up of 15 amino acids. The CDR3 DNA follows: TGCGCCAGCAGCTTGACCATGGGGGAACCTAACGAGCAGTACTTC. Translated, it gives CASSLTMGEPNEQYF.

Only one count was recorded for this clone. The V and J genes are TRBV9 and TRBJ2-1, with D unclear. The CDR3 is 14 residues long. Germline V gene sequence: CDR1 SGDLS, CDR2 YYNGEE. Deletions cut 0 bases from V and 5 bases from J, with 9 bases between. The CDR3 sequence: CASSVGADNNEQFF. In DNA, the CDR3 is TGTGCCAGCAGCGTAGGGGCCGATAACAATGAGCAGTTCTTC.

The chain uses TRBV4-1 and TRBJ2-7; D is uncertain. The CDR3 contains 14 residues. Looked up from germline, CDR1 is MGHRA and CDR2 is YSYEKL. Trimming cost V 3 bases and J 2 bases, with 11 bases left between them. The CDR3 nucleotides read TGCGCCAGCAGCCAGGCAGGTAAAGCCTACGAGCAGTACTTC. Amino acids: CASSQAGKAYEQYF.

This clone came up once. The chain couples TRBV6-5 to TRBJ2-1; TRBD2 aligns across 8 bases. The ends lost 10 bases at V and 7 bases at J; junction bases unmatched: 9. Germline V gene data show CDR1 as MNHEY and CDR2 as SVGAGI. This CDR3 region has 13 residues. The DNA for the CDR3 is TGTGCCATTTCGGGGGGGCCTTTAAATGAGCAGTTCTTC. Its translation: CAISGGPLNEQFF.

This chain connects TRBV11-2 to TRBJ2-7; D gene ambiguous. This CDR3 has 14 amino acids. Trimming pared 1 base from V and 0 bases from J, leaving 7 bases between. Per germline, CDR1 SGHAT and CDR2 FQNNGV. CDR3 loop: CASSLVEHSYEQYF. In DNA form, the CDR3 reads TGTGCCAGCAGCTTAGTGGAGCACTCCTACGAGCAGTACTTC.

The genes are TRBV7-6 and TRBJ2-7, with 9 bases matching TRBD1. The germline CDR1 and CDR2 sequences are SGHVS and FNYEAQ. The V segment lost 2 bases and the J segment 3 bases; nucleotides outside the gene matches: 8. This CDR3 region has 16 residues. For the CDR3, the DNA is TGTGCCAGCAGCTTAATAGGGACAGGGATAGTCTACGAGCAGTACTTC. Translated: CASSLIGTGIVYEQYF.

This clone has more than one count but fewer than ten. For the CDR3, the DNA is TGTGCCAGCAGTTTCCGGGCCTTAGATTCACCCCTCCACTTT. Protein product: CASSFRALDSPLHF. The chain employs TRBV27 and TRBJ1-6; D ambiguous. The V gene's germline CDR1 is MNHEY and CDR2 SMNVEV (reference sequence). Trimming removed 3 bases at V and 8 bases at J, with 11 bases between. The CDR3 loop spans 14 amino acids.

The V gene is TRBV19, the J gene TRBJ2-7, with D possibly called TRBD1 or TRBD2 (5 bases each). The CDR3 sequence is 15 residues long. Germline CDR1 and CDR2: LNHDA and SQIVND (reference sequence). V lost 2 bases to trimming and J lost 5 bases, with 16 bases between them. CDR3 sequence reads: CASSISDRGVNEQYF. CDR3 nucleotide sequence: TGTGCCAGTAGTATATCTGATAGGGGAGTAAACGAGCAGTACTTC.

This clone was detected only once. The chain joins TRBV2 to TRBJ2-2; no firm D call. Germline V gives CDR1 SNHLY, CDR2 FYNNEI. Trimming took 3 bases from V and 0 from J, leaving 11 bases between them. This CDR3 is built from 16 residues. This chain's CDR3 is CASSDQEGANTGELFF. The CDR3 bases are TGTGCCAGCAGTGACCAGGAAGGAGCGAACACCGGGGAGCTGTTTTTT.

The rearrangement links TRBV5-1 to TRBJ2-1; weak D call: TRBD1 (5 bases). The CDR3 totals 15 residues. Germline V lookup: CDR1 SGHRS, CDR2 YFSETQ. Trimming took 4 bases from V and 2 from J, leaving 13 bases between them. CDR3 residues: CASSTDSPTYNEQFF. The CDR3 DNA sequence: TGCGCCAGCAGCACCGACAGCCCCACCTACAATGAGCAGTTCTTC. The whole variable domain, filled in from reference TRBV5-1 and TRBJ2-1, reads KAGVTQTPRYLIKTRGQQVTLSCSPISGHRSVSWYQQTPGQGLQFLFEYFSETQRNKGNFPGRFSGRQFSNSRSEMNVSTLELGDSALYLCASSTDSPTYNEQFFGPGTRLTVL.

The V and J genes are TRBV11-2 and TRBJ2-1; 7 positions agree with TRBD2. V lost 5 bases, J lost 0 bases, and 7 bases stayed unmatched. This CDR3 is 16 amino acids long. The germline gives CDR1 SGHAT, CDR2 FQNNGV. CDR3 sequence reads: CASSLRGESSYNEQFF. Here the CDR3 DNA reads TGTGCCAGCAGCCTCCGGGGGGAAAGCTCCTACAATGAGCAGTTCTTC.